One and the same sample provided the 28 T cell receptor beta chains below, sequenced in a study of control samples from healthy donors and cancer patients. The method was immunoSEQ multiplex PCR; TCRdb's version includes in-frame clones alone and lacks a portion of them. The top ten clones hold 5% to 8% of a sample with fewer than 500,000 clones, 75% to 95% of them seen once. The specimen sequenced was PBMCs. These receptors all come from a man aged 35 to 55 with head and neck cancer.

V is TRBV19 and J is TRBJ2-2; tentatively, D is TRBD1 or TRBD2 (5 bases each). Trimming shortened V by 6 bases and J by 6 bases, and 14 bases separated the two germline ends. The CDR3 is 14 residues long. Germline loops: CDR1 LNHDA, CDR2 SQIVND (reference sequence). CDR3 in amino acids: CASRVRERAGELFF. Here the CDR3 DNA reads TGTGCCAGTAGGGTCAGGGAGAGGGCCGGGGAGCTGTTTTTT.

The chain is built from TRBV7-2 and TRBJ2-6, with 7 bases that match TRBD1. The CDR3 is made up of 19 amino acids. Germline V lookup: CDR1 SGHTA, CDR2 FQGNSA. The V segment lost 2 bases and the J segment 0 bases; nucleotides outside the gene matches: 10. CDR3 residues: CASSLRGTAVYSGANVLTF. In DNA, the CDR3 is TGTGCCAGCAGCTTAAGGGGGACAGCCGTTTACTCTGGGGCCAACGTCCTGACTTTC.

The V and J genes are TRBV9 and TRBJ1-3; D is possibly TRBD1 (5 bases). Trimming took 0 bases from V and 0 from J, leaving 7 bases between them. Germline-derived CDR1 and CDR2 are SGDLS and YYNGEE. CDR3 length: 15 amino acids. CDR3 nucleotide sequence: TGTGCCAGCAGCGTAGATCAGGGCTCTGGAAACACCATATATTTT. Residues: CASSVDQGSGNTIYF.

This clone was recorded only once. This chain connects TRBV5-6 to TRBJ2-3; TRBD1 aligns across 9 bases. CDR3 length: 15 residues. Trimming took 4 bases from V and 0 from J; bases not matched to a gene: 3. Germline CDR1 reads SGHDT; CDR2 reads YYEEEE. The CDR3 nucleotides read TGTGCCAGCAGCCCCGGGACAGGGAGCACAGATACGCAGTATTTT. It encodes CASSPGTGSTDTQYF.

The chain couples TRBV19 to TRBJ1-2; TRBD1 agrees at 8 bases. CDR3 length equals 14 residues. Germline values: CDR1 LNHDA, CDR2 SQIVND (reference sequence). The ends lost 5 bases at V and 6 bases at J; junction bases unmatched: 8. The CDR3 nucleotides are TGTGCCAGTAGTGAACAGGGGGAAATCGATGGCTACACCTTC. This sequence encodes CASSEQGEIDGYTF.

J is TRBJ2-7 and V is TRBV5-1, with TRBD1 identical over 10 bases. Germline V gene lookup returns CDR1 SGHRS and CDR2 YFSETQ. The CDR3 sequence is 16 residues long. V shed 0 bases and J 5 bases; nucleotides not matched to a gene: 8. CDR3 amino acids: CASSLEFGTGVDEQYF. CDR3 bases: TGCGCCAGCAGCTTGGAGTTTGGGACAGGGGTCGACGAGCAGTACTTC.

Turning to this clone: Since a much larger clone is just one base distant, this may be a read error. The chain recombines TRBV5-4 with TRBJ1-5; D is unclear. Trimming removed 0 bases at V and 0 bases at J, with 1 base between. The CDR3 covers 13 residues. Germline V lookup: CDR1 SGHNT, CDR2 YYREEE (reference sequence). In DNA form, the CDR3 reads TGTGCCAGCAGCTTGGATAGCAATCAGCCCCAGCATTTT. The encoded protein is CASSLDSNQPQHF.

This rearrangement joins TRBV6-7 to TRBJ2-7, with TRBD2 matching 9 bases. TRBV6-7 is identified as an open reading frame with a role that is uncertain. Trimming cost V 0 bases and J 2 bases; bases outside gene matches: 11. The length of the CDR3 is 18 residues. CDR3 sequence reads: CASSYSRRREGTTYEQYF. In DNA, the CDR3 is TGTGCCAGCAGTTACTCGAGGCGGCGGGAGGGAACGACCTACGAGCAGTACTTC.

The V call is TRBV5-1, the J call TRBJ2-5; 14 bases are a match to TRBD2. Trimming cost V 2 bases and J 4 bases; bases outside gene matches: 4. Germline V gene sequence: CDR1 SGHRS, CDR2 YFSETQ. The CDR3 runs to 16 residues. The CDR3 region is CASSFGTSGSGETQYF. CDR3 sequence (DNA): TGCGCCAGCAGCTTCGGGACTAGCGGGAGCGGAGAGACCCAGTACTTC.

V usage is TRBV6-5 and J usage is TRBJ1-6, with unresolved D. The CDR3 extends over 15 amino acids. Germline V gives CDR1 MNHEY, CDR2 SVGAGI. The V end lost 5 bases, the J end lost 5 bases, and 13 bases lay between the germline ends. CDR3 region: CASSPSGGHNSPLHF. CDR3 in DNA: TGTGCCAGCAGTCCTTCGGGAGGGCATAATTCACCCCTCCACTTT.

The chain carries TRBV4-3 and TRBJ2-7, with D tentatively TRBD1 (7 bases). The CDR3 is made up of 14 amino acids. Germline CDR1 LGHNA, CDR2 YSLEER. V shed 4 bases and J shed 6 bases, with 16 bases lying between them. Here the CDR3 DNA reads TGCGCCAGCAGCCCGGGGGTCGGGGACAGCGAGCAGTACTTC. Protein sequence: CASSPGVGDSEQYF.

This sequence joins TRBV27 and TRBJ2-7; D is perhaps TRBD1 (6 bases). The CDR3 loop spans 18 amino acids. The V end lost 5 bases, the J end lost 0 bases, and 23 bases lay between the germline ends. From germline, CDR1 is MNHEY and CDR2 SMNVEV (reference sequence). The CDR3: CASSPEIFGDTHSYEQYF. In DNA, the CDR3 is TGTGCCAGCAGTCCAGAGATTTTCGGGGACACCCACTCCTACGAGCAGTACTTC.

The V call is TRBV30, the J call TRBJ1-1, with 7 bases identical to TRBD1. The CDR3 extends over 15 amino acids. In germline, CDR1 is GTSNPN, CDR2 SVGIG (reference sequence). V was pared by 8 bases and J by 2 bases, with 14 bases of the junction left unmatched. Here the CDR3 DNA reads TGTGCCGGGTCGGGCAGGGGGTTTGGAAACACTGAAGCTTTCTTT. Its translation: CAGSGRGFGNTEAFF.

This chain joins TRBV5-1 and TRBJ2-1; possibly TRBD1 for D (6 bases). Trimming took off 0 bases at V and 7 bases at J, with 14 bases between the two ends. The CDR3 totals 15 residues. Germline CDR1 SGHRS, CDR2 YFSETQ. In DNA, the CDR3 is TGCGCCAGCAGCTTGGCAGGGGTTGTCCCTAATGAGCAGTTCTTC. Translation gives CASSLAGVVPNEQFF.

The genes are TRBV9 and TRBJ1-5, with TRBD1 matching over 8 bases. This CDR3 spans 17 amino acids. In germline, CDR1 is SGDLS, CDR2 YYNGEE. V trimming: 3 bases; J trimming: 3 bases; junction bases outside the gene matches: 11. The CDR3 sequence: CASSAGQGVLNNQPQHF. For the CDR3, the DNA is TGTGCCAGCAGCGCCGGACAGGGCGTTTTAAACAATCAGCCCCAGCATTTT.

The CDR3 loop is CSGGESETQYF. Here the CDR3 DNA reads TGCAGCGGGGGGGAGAGTGAGACCCAGTACTTC. The chain employs TRBV29-1 and TRBJ2-5; D perhaps matches TRBD2 (6 bases). Germline V gives CDR1 SQVTM, CDR2 ANQGSEA. This CDR3 has 11 residues. Trimming left V 7 bases short and J 5 bases short, with 11 bases between.

The J gene is TRBJ2-5, the V gene TRBV5-1; the match to TRBD2 covers 8 bases. Germline lookup yields CDR1 SGHRS and CDR2 YFSETQ. The CDR3 spans 17 residues. The ends lost 0 bases at V and 1 base at J; junction bases unmatched: 8. CDR3 coding DNA: TGCGCCAGCAGCTTGGCCGGGGGTAGCGGGGTCCAAGAGACCCAGTACTTC. Protein sequence: CASSLAGGSGVQETQYF. The full variable domain, with the rest looked up from reference TRBV5-1 and TRBJ2-5, is KAGVTQTPRYLIKTRGQQVTLSCSPISGHRSVSWYQQTPGQGLQFLFEYFSETQRNKGNFPGRFSGRQFSNSRSEMNVSTLELGDSALYLCASSLAGGSGVQETQYFGPGTRLLVL.

This chain connects TRBV6-1 to TRBJ2-7; D might be TRBD2 (5 bases). Germline assignment: CDR1 MNHNS and CDR2 SASEGT. Trimming shortened V by 3 bases and J by 0 bases, and 12 bases separated the two germline ends. CDR3 length: 15 residues. The CDR3 region has the DNA TGTGCCAGCAGTGAGTCGAGGGTCATCTCCTACGAGCAGTACTTC. Translated, it gives CASSESRVISYEQYF.

This chain links TRBV27 with TRBJ2-1, with D perhaps matching TRBD2 (5 bases). The CDR3 is made up of 17 amino acids. Germline assignment: CDR1 MNHEY and CDR2 SMNVEV (reference sequence). Trimming cost V 6 bases and J 0 bases, with 18 bases left between them. In nucleotides, the CDR3 is TGTGCCAGCAGAAGGTTCGGGAACCCGCCCTCCTACAATGAGCAGTTCTTC. Translated: CASRRFGNPPSYNEQFF.

The chain has TRBV7-2 and TRBJ2-7, with D uncertain. V was pared by 4 bases and J by 0 bases, with 16 bases between. Germline assignment: CDR1 SGHTA and CDR2 FQGNSA. The CDR3 runs to 16 residues. CDR3 residues: CASSYPRRSVSYEQYF. CDR3 DNA sequence: TGTGCCAGCAGCTACCCCCGACGGAGCGTCTCCTACGAGCAGTACTTC. Based on the CDR3 plus reference TRBV7-2 and TRBJ2-7, the full variable domain is GAGVSQSPSNKVTEKGKDVELRCDPISGHTALYWYRQSLGQGLEFLIYFQGNSAPDKSGLPSDRFSAERTGGSVSTLTIQRTQQEDSAVYLCASSYPRRSVSYEQYFGPGTRLTVT.

This clone was observed once. This chain joins TRBV2 and TRBJ1-5, with a weak D call TRBD1 (6 bases). This CDR3 contains 14 residues. Between the trimmed V and J ends, which lost 8 bases and 4 bases, there was a span of 15 bases. From germline, CDR1 is SNHLY and CDR2 FYNNEI. This CDR3 reads CASARQDPNQPQHF. The CDR3 DNA sequence: TGTGCCAGCGCGAGACAGGATCCGAATCAGCCCCAGCATTTT.

The chain employs TRBV3-1 (or the pseudogene TRBV3-2) and TRBJ1-1, with TRBD1 identical over 7 bases. V was pared by 0 bases and J by 6 bases, with 4 bases of the junction left unmatched. This CDR3 contains 14 residues. Germline loops: CDR1 LGHDT, CDR2 YNNKEL (reference sequence). The CDR3 DNA sequence: TGTGCCAGCAGCCAAGAAGACAGGGAGGCTGAAGCTTTCTTT. This translates into CASSQEDREAEAFF.

This clone was detected only once. The V and J genes are TRBV7-9 and TRBJ2-7; 8 positions agree with TRBD2. Germline V gene lookup returns CDR1 SEHNR and CDR2 FQNEAQ (reference sequence). After removal of 4 bases from V and 7 bases from J, the junction contained 6 bases not matched to a gene. This CDR3 has 13 residues. The CDR3 sequence is CASSSPGGSEQYF. As DNA, the CDR3 is TGTGCCAGCAGCTCCCCGGGGGGGAGTGAGCAGTACTTC.

J is TRBJ1-6 and V is TRBV7-9, with D unresolved. CDR1 is SEHNR, CDR2 FQNEAQ, per germline (reference sequence). The V end was cut by 1 base, the J end by 7 bases, with 8 bases between. This CDR3 has 14 amino acids. The CDR3 sequence is CASSLVQENSPLHF. The CDR3 coding sequence is TGTGCCAGCAGCTTAGTGCAGGAAAATTCACCCCTCCACTTT.

CDR3 sequence: CASSSPSGQETQYF. Written as DNA, the CDR3 is TGTGCCAGCAGTTCTCCTAGCGGACAAGAGACCCAGTACTTC. The chain has TRBV28 and TRBJ2-5; TRBD2 matches at 7 bases. There are 14 residues in the CDR3. In germline, CDR1 is MDHEN, CDR2 SYDVKM. J gave up 2 bases and V 4 bases, and 4 bases lay outside the gene matches.

This chain connects TRBV4-1 to TRBJ1-5, with TRBD1 as a possible D gene (5 bases). CDR1 and CDR2 from the germline V gene are MGHRA and YSYEKL. The CDR3 consists of 15 residues. Trimming shortened V by 1 base and J by 7 bases, and 14 bases separated the two germline ends. As DNA, the CDR3 is TGCGCCAGCAGCCAAGTTGATGGGGCAGGGCAGCCCCAGCATTTT. Translating gives CASSQVDGAGQPQHF.

A note on this clone: An end of the junction differs from the germline gene, which may be a read error. The chain joins TRBV7-2 to TRBJ2-1; 8 nucleotides match TRBD1. Germline lookup yields CDR1 SGHTA and CDR2 FQGNSA. CDR3 length equals 15 residues. The CDR3 region is CASSSTGTGYKEQFF. In DNA form, the CDR3 reads TGTGCCAGCAGCTCCACCGGGACAGGTTACAAAGAGCAGTTCTTC.

The chain carries TRBV29-1 and TRBJ1-2; D gene ambiguous. The CDR3 totals 12 residues. CDR1 SQVTM and CDR2 ANQGSEA come from the germline V gene. CDR3 DNA: TGCAGTGCCACCCTCGAGCTCTATGGCTACACCTTC. It codes for CSATLELYGYTF.